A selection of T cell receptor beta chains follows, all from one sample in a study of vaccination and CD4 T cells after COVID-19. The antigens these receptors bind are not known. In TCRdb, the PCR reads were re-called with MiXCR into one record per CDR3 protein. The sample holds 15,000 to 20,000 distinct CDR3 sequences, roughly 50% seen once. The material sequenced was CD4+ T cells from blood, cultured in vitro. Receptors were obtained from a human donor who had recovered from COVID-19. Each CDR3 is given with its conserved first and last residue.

cdr3_aa: CASSRNRGVDYGYTF; j_call: TRBJ1-2; v_call: TRBV6-1
cdr3_aa: CASSGYGGSAEAFF; j_call: TRBJ1-1; v_call: TRBV7-9
cdr3_aa: CASTSRGQRETGELFF; j_call: TRBJ2-2; v_call: TRBV19
cdr3_aa: CATSRDRGEEETQYF; j_call: TRBJ2-5; v_call: TRBV15
cdr3_aa: CASSLAGRYNEQFF; j_call: TRBJ2-1; v_call: TRBV11-3
cdr3_aa: CASSREGVNTEAFF; j_call: TRBJ1-1; v_call: TRBV19
cdr3_aa: CASSNIGQKNTGELFF; j_call: TRBJ2-2; v_call: TRBV7-3
cdr3_aa: CASSWTAPRNTEAFF; j_call: TRBJ1-1; v_call: TRBV27
cdr3_aa: CATSTGSNQPQHF; j_call: TRBJ1-5; v_call: TRBV10-3
cdr3_aa: CSARAGTSGSGDEQFF; j_call: TRBJ2-1; v_call: TRBV20-1
cdr3_aa: CASSPGRGLYGYTF; j_call: TRBJ1-2; v_call: TRBV28
cdr3_aa: CASSVGGFRGYTF; j_call: TRBJ1-2; v_call: TRBV9
cdr3_aa: CASSLAPRGSYEQYF; j_call: TRBJ2-7; v_call: TRBV11-2
cdr3_aa: CSANPYRASPYEQYF; j_call: TRBJ2-7; v_call: TRBV20-1
cdr3_aa: CASSWGTGLDTEAFF; j_call: TRBJ1-1; v_call: TRBV6-2/TRBV6-3
cdr3_aa: CAWSAVARQPQHF; j_call: TRBJ1-5; v_call: TRBV30
cdr3_aa: CASSLVAGSAYGYTF; j_call: TRBJ1-2; v_call: TRBV5-1
cdr3_aa: CASSLGRLLAYEQYF; j_call: TRBJ2-7; v_call: TRBV7-8
cdr3_aa: CSVRQGGDPLGTEAFF; j_call: TRBJ1-1; v_call: TRBV20-1
cdr3_aa: CASSTTGTGNTGELFF; j_call: TRBJ2-2; v_call: TRBV10-1
cdr3_aa: CASSTLGQGLSGYTF; j_call: TRBJ1-2; v_call: TRBV28
cdr3_aa: CASSKQGLTSQYF; j_call: TRBJ2-7; v_call: TRBV28
cdr3_aa: CASSLSLAANEQFF; j_call: TRBJ2-1; v_call: TRBV7-3
cdr3_aa: CASSPRYGAGNEKLFF; j_call: TRBJ1-4; v_call: TRBV11-2
cdr3_aa: CASSYQGGTEAFF; j_call: TRBJ1-1; v_call: TRBV6-5
cdr3_aa: CASRRDWAGANVLTF; j_call: TRBJ2-6; v_call: TRBV6-2/TRBV6-3
cdr3_aa: CASTPWQGRNEQYF; j_call: TRBJ2-7; v_call: TRBV6-1
cdr3_aa: CASSESGSGTDTQYF; j_call: TRBJ2-3; v_call: TRBV10-1
cdr3_aa: CASNARGGGRAFF; j_call: TRBJ1-1; v_call: TRBV9
cdr3_aa: CASSPLRGDGNTIYF; j_call: TRBJ1-3; v_call: TRBV9
cdr3_aa: CASSYLMNTEAFF; j_call: TRBJ1-1; v_call: TRBV7-2
cdr3_aa: CSAITGTSGETQYF; j_call: TRBJ2-5; v_call: TRBV20-1
cdr3_aa: CASSSGTGGWITEAFF; j_call: TRBJ1-1; v_call: TRBV11-3
cdr3_aa: CASSAGQDSGNTIYF; j_call: TRBJ1-3; v_call: TRBV6-1
cdr3_aa: CASSYSTSGGGGELFF; j_call: TRBJ2-2; v_call: TRBV6-5
cdr3_aa: CASSPSGRPYEQYF; j_call: TRBJ2-7; v_call: TRBV18
cdr3_aa: CASHRAGGNYGYTF; j_call: TRBJ1-2; v_call: TRBV27
cdr3_aa: CASSLATGYTEAFF; j_call: TRBJ1-1; v_call: TRBV5-1
cdr3_aa: CASKTQTFSYNSPLHF; j_call: TRBJ1-6; v_call: TRBV6-1
cdr3_aa: CASSGGLLPGTGELFF; j_call: TRBJ2-2; v_call: TRBV5-4
cdr3_aa: CASSPHLRTDEKLFF; j_call: TRBJ1-4; v_call: TRBV27
cdr3_aa: CASSSGDGYTF; j_call: TRBJ1-2; v_call: TRBV12-3/TRBV12-4
cdr3_aa: CASNPTGLLADTQYF; j_call: TRBJ2-3; v_call: TRBV28
cdr3_aa: CASSPGHTGGGNQPQHF; j_call: TRBJ1-5; v_call: TRBV5-1
cdr3_aa: CASSDASGLANSYEQYF; j_call: TRBJ2-7; v_call: TRBV6-1